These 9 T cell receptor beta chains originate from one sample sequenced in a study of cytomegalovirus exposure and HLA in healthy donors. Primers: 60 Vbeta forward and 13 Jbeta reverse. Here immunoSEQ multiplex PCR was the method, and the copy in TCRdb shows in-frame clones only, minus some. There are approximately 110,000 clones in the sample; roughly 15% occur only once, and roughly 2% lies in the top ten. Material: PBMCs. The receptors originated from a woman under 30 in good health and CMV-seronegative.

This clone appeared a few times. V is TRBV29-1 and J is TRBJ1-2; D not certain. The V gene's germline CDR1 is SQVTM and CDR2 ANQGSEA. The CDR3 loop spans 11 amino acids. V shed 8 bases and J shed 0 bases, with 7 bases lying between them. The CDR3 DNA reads TGCAGCTCTACAGCTAACTATGGCTACACCTTC. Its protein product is CSSTANYGYTF.

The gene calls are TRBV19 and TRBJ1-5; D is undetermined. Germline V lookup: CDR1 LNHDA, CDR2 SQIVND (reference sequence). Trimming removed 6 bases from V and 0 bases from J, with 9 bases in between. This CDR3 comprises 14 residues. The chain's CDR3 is CASRRRNSNQPQHF. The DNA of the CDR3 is TGTGCCAGTAGGAGGAGAAATAGCAATCAGCCCCAGCATTTT.

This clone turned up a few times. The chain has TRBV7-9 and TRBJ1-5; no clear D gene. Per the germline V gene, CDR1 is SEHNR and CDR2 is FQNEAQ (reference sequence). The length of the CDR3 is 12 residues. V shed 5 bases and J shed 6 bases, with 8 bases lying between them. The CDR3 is CASSAAPQPQHF. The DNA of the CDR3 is TGTGCCAGCAGCGCGGCCCCTCAGCCCCAGCATTTT.

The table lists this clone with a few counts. The DNA for the CDR3 is TGTGCCAGCAGCCCCCCCGACAGGAATACAGATACGCAGTATTTT. It codes for CASSPPDRNTDTQYF. V and J are TRBV6-6 and TRBJ2-3; the D gene is possibly TRBD1 (6 bases). Germline assignment: CDR1 MNHNY and CDR2 SVGAGI (reference sequence). CDR3 length equals 15 residues. The germline V and J ends were trimmed by 6 bases and 3 bases, with 16 bases remaining between them.

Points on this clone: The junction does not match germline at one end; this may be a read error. CDR3 loop: CASSLDRAGEQYF. In DNA, the CDR3 is TGTGCTAGCAGCCTCGACAGGGCAGGGGAGCAGTACTTC. This chain joins TRBV7-7 and TRBJ2-7; 7 bases line up with TRBD1. CDR3 length equals 13 residues. Germline lookup yields CDR1 SSHAT and CDR2 FNYEAQ (reference sequence).

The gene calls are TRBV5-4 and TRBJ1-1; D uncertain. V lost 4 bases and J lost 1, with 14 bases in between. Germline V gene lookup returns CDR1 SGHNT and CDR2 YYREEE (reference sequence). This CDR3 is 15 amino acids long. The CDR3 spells CASSLVQSRNTEAFF. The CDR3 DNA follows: TGTGCCAGCAGCCTAGTGCAGAGTAGGAACACTGAAGCTTTCTTT.

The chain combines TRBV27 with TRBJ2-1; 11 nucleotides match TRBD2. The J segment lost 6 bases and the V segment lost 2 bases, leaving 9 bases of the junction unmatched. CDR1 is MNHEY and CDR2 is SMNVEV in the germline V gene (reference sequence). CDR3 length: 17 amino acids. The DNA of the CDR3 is TGTGCCAGCAGTTTAGCCCCACTAGCGGGAGCACCCAATGAGCAGTTCTTC. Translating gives CASSLAPLAGAPNEQFF.

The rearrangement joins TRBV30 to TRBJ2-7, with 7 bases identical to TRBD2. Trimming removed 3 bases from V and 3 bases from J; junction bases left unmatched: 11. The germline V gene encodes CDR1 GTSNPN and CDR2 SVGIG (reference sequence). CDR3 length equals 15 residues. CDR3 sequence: CAWRPSGVTHYEQYF. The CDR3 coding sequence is TGTGCCTGGAGGCCGAGCGGGGTGACACACTACGAGCAGTACTTC. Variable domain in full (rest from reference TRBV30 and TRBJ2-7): SQTIHQWPATLVQPVGSPLSLECTVEGTSNPNLYWYRQAAGRGLQLLFYSVGIGQISSEVPQNLSASRPQDRQFILSSKKLLLSDSGFYLCAWRPSGVTHYEQYFGPGTRLTVT.

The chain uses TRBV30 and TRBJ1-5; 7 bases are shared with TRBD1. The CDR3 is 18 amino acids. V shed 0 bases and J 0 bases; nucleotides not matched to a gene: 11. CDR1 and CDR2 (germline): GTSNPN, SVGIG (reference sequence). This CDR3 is CAWSVVRDSLYSNQPQHF. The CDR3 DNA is TGTGCCTGGAGTGTCGTAAGGGACAGCCTCTATAGCAATCAGCCCCAGCATTTT.